The rows below give T cell receptor beta chains drawn from one sample of a study of T cell responses to AZD1222 COVID-19 vaccine. TCRdb's copy holds only in-frame clones and misses some; the assay was immunoSEQ multiplex PCR. Found here are 97,000 or so clones, roughly nine tenths of them singletons; the top ten hold roughly 8%. This sample comprised peripheral blood, obtained 28 days after the second AZD1222 dose. All receptors derive from an adult who received the AZD1222 COVID-19 vaccine. CDR3s include the opening cysteine and the closing phenylalanine or tryptophan. D genes are given only for firm matches. Some rows have no size entry. The others give once, few or many, or a class for an expanded clone.

abundance: NA; v_gene: TRBV6-5; j_gene: TRBJ1-1; d_gene: NA; CDR3nt: TGTGCCAGCAGAGGGGCCCGACGAGCTTTCTTT; CDR3aa: CASRGARRAFF
abundance: NA; v_gene: TRBV5-1; j_gene: TRBJ2-3; d_gene: TRBD2; CDR3nt: TGCGCCAGCAGCCCGGGACTAGCGGGATCCCCCGATACGCAGTATTTT; CDR3aa: CASSPGLAGSPDTQYF
abundance: NA; v_gene: TRBV28; j_gene: TRBJ1-3; d_gene: NA; CDR3nt: TGTGCCAGCAGTTCCCCAGCACAGCTAGTCTCTGGAAACACCATATATTTT; CDR3aa: CASSSPAQLVSGNTIYF
abundance: NA; v_gene: TRBV24-1; j_gene: TRBJ2-1; d_gene: TRBD1; CDR3nt: TGTGCCACCAGTGATCCGATGGACAGGCCCAATGAGCAGTTCTTC; CDR3aa: CATSDPMDRPNEQFF
abundance: few; v_gene: TRBV7-6; j_gene: TRBJ1-1; d_gene: NA; CDR3nt: TGTGCCAGCCACAGACCGAACACTGAAGCTTTCTTT; CDR3aa: CASHRPNTEAFF
abundance: once; v_gene: TRBV5-1; j_gene: TRBJ2-3; d_gene: TRBD2; CDR3nt: TGCGCCAGCAGCTCGCTCATTAGCGGGAGAAAAGATACGCAGTATTTT; CDR3aa: CASSSLISGRKDTQYF
abundance: once; v_gene: TRBV18; j_gene: TRBJ2-7; d_gene: NA; CDR3nt: TGTGCCAGCTCACCATTAACAGGGTCCCCCTACGAGCAGTACTTC; CDR3aa: CASSPLTGSPYEQYF
abundance: NA; v_gene: TRBV12-3/TRBV12-4; j_gene: TRBJ1-1; d_gene: NA; CDR3nt: TGTGCCAGCAGTTTGGGACTGAGTGAAGCTTTCTTT; CDR3aa: CASSLGLSEAFF
abundance: NA; v_gene: TRBV29-1; j_gene: TRBJ2-7; d_gene: TRBD1; CDR3nt: TGCAGCGCGGGACAGGGGGCGCGGTACGAGCAGTACTTC; CDR3aa: CSAGQGARYEQYF
abundance: NA; v_gene: TRBV19; j_gene: TRBJ2-1; d_gene: TRBD2; CDR3nt: TGTGCCAGACCCCGACTAGCGGAAGGCAATGAGCAGTTCTTC; CDR3aa: CARPRLAEGNEQFF
abundance: once; v_gene: TRBV18; j_gene: TRBJ1-4; d_gene: NA; CDR3nt: TGTGCCAGCTCACCACAGGACGGAGCAACTAATGAAAAACTGTTTTTT; CDR3aa: CASSPQDGATNEKLFF
abundance: NA; v_gene: TRBV11-2; j_gene: TRBJ2-7; d_gene: NA; CDR3nt: TGTGCCAGCAGCTTAGCCCAGAGCTACGAGCAGTACTTC; CDR3aa: CASSLAQSYEQYF
abundance: NA; v_gene: TRBV10-3; j_gene: TRBJ1-2; d_gene: NA; CDR3nt: TGTGCCATCAGTGAGGGGGAAAGAATTCACTATGGCTACACCTTC; CDR3aa: CAISEGERIHYGYTF
abundance: NA; v_gene: TRBV15; j_gene: TRBJ2-3; d_gene: NA; CDR3nt: TGTGCCACCAGCAGAGAAAGATATACGCAGTATTTT; CDR3aa: CATSRERYTQYF
abundance: once; v_gene: TRBV7-2; j_gene: TRBJ2-3; d_gene: TRBD2; CDR3nt: TGTGCCAGCAGAAAACTAGCGGGAGTGCCAGATACGCAGTATTTT; CDR3aa: CASRKLAGVPDTQYF
abundance: NA; v_gene: TRBV2; j_gene: TRBJ1-6; d_gene: NA; CDR3nt: TGTGCCAGCAGTGATTATAGTTCACCCCTCCACTTT; CDR3aa: CASSDYSSPLHF
abundance: NA; v_gene: TRBV28; j_gene: TRBJ1-5; d_gene: TRBD1; CDR3nt: TGTGCCAGCAGTTTAGGGGGACAGCGCAATCAGCCCCAGCATTTT; CDR3aa: CASSLGGQRNQPQHF
abundance: NA; v_gene: TRBV7-9; j_gene: TRBJ2-1; d_gene: TRBD2; CDR3nt: TGTGCCAGCAGCTTCCCAGCGGGAGGGCACAATGAGCAGTTCTTC; CDR3aa: CASSFPAGGHNEQFF
abundance: NA; v_gene: TRBV29-1; j_gene: TRBJ2-3; d_gene: TRBD1; CDR3nt: TGCAGCGTTGAAGCCCTGGTTGACAGGGCGGCAGATACGCAGTATTTT; CDR3aa: CSVEALVDRAADTQYF
abundance: NA; v_gene: TRBV7-2; j_gene: TRBJ2-5; d_gene: NA; CDR3nt: TGTGCCAGCAGTAGAACCGGGAATACGGAGACCCAGTACTTC; CDR3aa: CASSRTGNTETQYF
abundance: NA; v_gene: TRBV3-1/TRBV3-2; j_gene: TRBJ2-7; d_gene: NA; CDR3nt: TGTGCCAGCAGCCAAGCCCCCAGGGCGCACTACGAGCAGTACTTC; CDR3aa: CASSQAPRAHYEQYF
abundance: NA; v_gene: TRBV19; j_gene: TRBJ1-2; d_gene: NA; CDR3nt: TGTGCCAGTACCGAGGGGGGAGGATACTATGGCTACACCTTC; CDR3aa: CASTEGGGYYGYTF
abundance: NA; v_gene: TRBV7-6; j_gene: TRBJ2-2; d_gene: TRBD1; CDR3nt: TGTGCCAGCAGCTTAGAGGGACAGGGGGCCGGGGAGCTGTTTTTT; CDR3aa: CASSLEGQGAGELFF